These 15 T cell receptor beta chains came from one sample sequenced in a study of PD-1 blockade in classical Hodgkin lymphoma. Some clones are missing from TCRdb's copy, which holds only in-frame ones; the method was immunoSEQ multiplex PCR. The top ten hold about 9.4% of the sample, which has tens of thousands of clones, 78% seen once. Time point reported: cycle 4 day 1 (C4D1), after less than 7 weeks of nivolumab. Brentuximab vedotin exposure varied among the patients, all of whom had relapsed after autologous stem cell transplantation. This specimen consisted of peripheral blood mononuclear cells (PBMCs), obtained before the fourth cycle of nivolumab. The receptors were sampled from a human donor with classical Hodgkin lymphoma.

CDR3 region: CASGWPRDLGGYTF. The CDR3, as DNA: TGTGCCAGTGGATGGCCTCGGGACCTGGGAGGCTACACCTTC. V usage is TRBV19 and J usage is TRBJ1-2, with D perhaps matching TRBD1 (5 bases). The CDR3 sequence is 14 residues long. Germline V gives CDR1 LNHDA, CDR2 SQIVND (reference sequence). V lost 8 bases and J lost 8, with 21 bases in between.

This clone was seen a single time. The rearrangement uses TRBV5-4 and TRBJ2-5; 11 nucleotides line up with TRBD2. This CDR3 region has 12 residues. Germline values: CDR1 SGHNT, CDR2 YYREEE (reference sequence). V trimming: 10 bases; J trimming: 5 bases; junction bases outside the gene matches: 4. The CDR3 DNA follows: TGTGCCGCTAGCGGGAGGAGCGAGACCCAGTACTTC. Amino acids: CAASGRSETQYF.

The chain recombines TRBV18 with TRBJ1-1, with TRBD1 matching 7 bases. V trimming: 1 base; J trimming: 4 bases; junction bases outside the gene matches: 3. Germline V lookup: CDR1 KGHSH, CDR2 LQKENI. The CDR3 is made up of 14 amino acids. CDR3 nucleotides: TGTGCCAGCTCACCACGACAGGGAATCACTGAAGCTTTCTTT. This encodes CASSPRQGITEAFF.

The J gene is TRBJ2-5, the V gene TRBV6-1; 14 nucleotides line up with TRBD2. The CDR3 extends over 16 amino acids. V lost 4 bases to trimming and J lost 4 bases; unmatched junction nucleotides: 5. Germline lookup yields CDR1 MNHNS and CDR2 SASEGT. The CDR3 region is CASSAGLAGVGETQYF. The CDR3 DNA reads TGTGCCAGCAGTGCGGGACTAGCGGGAGTTGGAGAGACCCAGTACTTC.

The genes are TRBV12-5 and TRBJ2-3; 10 bases are shared with TRBD2. The CDR3 extends over 15 amino acids. Germline V gene data show CDR1 as LGHNT and CDR2 as FRNRAP. V was clipped by 8 bases and J by 2 bases; unmatched bases: 7. The CDR3 loop is CASSGAGGATDTQYF. CDR3 DNA sequence: TGTGCTAGTTCTGGAGCGGGAGGGGCCACAGATACGCAGTATTTT.

The chain employs TRBV7-3 and TRBJ1-6; the D is unclear. The V and J ends lost 8 bases and 0 bases respectively, with 11 bases between them. The CDR3 sequence is 15 residues long. The germline gives CDR1 SGHTA, CDR2 FQGTGA. DNA for the CDR3: TGTGCCAGCGCGCGCGGGAGCTCCTATAATTCACCCCTCCACTTT. Amino acid sequence: CASARGSSYNSPLHF. Full variable domain (rest looked up from reference TRBV7-3 and TRBJ1-6): GAGVSQTPSNKVTEKGKYVELRCDPISGHTALYWYRQSLGQGPEFLIYFQGTGAADDSGLPNDRFFAVRPEGSVSTLKIQRTERGDSAVYLCASARGSSYNSPLHFGNGTRLTVT.

This sequence joins TRBV19 and TRBJ2-2; 7 nucleotides line up with TRBD1. There are 16 residues in the CDR3. Losses at the gene ends were 4 bases for V and 4 bases for J; bases not matched to a gene: 9. From germline, CDR1 is LNHDA and CDR2 SQIVND (reference sequence). The CDR3 DNA follows: TGTGCCAGTAGTAAAGGGACAGACCAAGGCACCGGGGAGCTGTTTTTT. This encodes CASSKGTDQGTGELFF.

This clone was counted only a few times. This chain connects TRBV6-5 to TRBJ2-3; 12 positions match TRBD2. The V and J ends lost 10 bases and 3 bases, in that order; junction bases with no gene match: 8. Germline CDR1 and CDR2: MNHEY and SVGAGI. The CDR3 loop spans 15 amino acids. CDR3 sequence reads: CAIKRTSGRTDTQYF. The CDR3 region has the DNA TGTGCCATCAAACGTACTAGCGGGAGGACAGATACGCAGTATTTT.

The rearrangement joins TRBV25-1 to TRBJ2-4; 7 nucleotides agree with TRBD1. Germline CDR1 reads MGHDK; CDR2 reads SYGVNS. Germline trimming cut 4 bases from V and 5 bases from J; bases unmatched to any gene: 2. The CDR3 spans 13 residues. The CDR3 bases are TGTGCCAGCAGTGCGACAGGGCAAAACATTCAGTACTTC. Amino acid sequence: CASSATGQNIQYF.

The chain uses TRBV18 and TRBJ2-3, with 10 positions matching TRBD1. Germline V lookup: CDR1 KGHSH, CDR2 LQKENI. V lost 2 bases and J lost 2; bases outside the gene matches: 1. The CDR3 is 15 amino acids. CDR3 residues: CASSPRQGATDTQYF. The CDR3 region has the DNA TGTGCCAGCTCACCAAGACAGGGGGCCACAGATACGCAGTATTTT.

CDR3 region: CASSSGTLNTGELFF. The DNA of the CDR3 is TGTGCCAGCAGCTCCGGGACACTAAACACCGGGGAGCTGTTTTTT. This sequence joins TRBV5-4 and TRBJ2-2, with D perhaps matching TRBD1 (6 bases). Between the trimmed V and J ends, which lost 3 bases and 2 bases, there was a span of 11 bases. The CDR3 runs to 15 residues. Germline V gives CDR1 SGHNT, CDR2 YYREEE (reference sequence).

The genes are TRBV11-3 and TRBJ2-3; 8 nucleotides agree with TRBD1. This CDR3 is built from 15 residues. Germline CDR1 reads SGHNT; CDR2 reads YENEEA. The ends lost 5 bases at V and 1 base at J; junction bases unmatched: 5. The CDR3 nucleotides read TGTGCCAGCAGCGGGAAGGGACAGGGCACAGATACGCAGTATTTT. Protein product: CASSGKGQGTDTQYF.

The CDR3 protein is CASSRLAGEGEQFF. The CDR3 coding sequence is TGCGCCAGCAGCAGACTAGCGGGAGAGGGGGAGCAGTTCTTC. This chain links TRBV4-3 with TRBJ2-1; 12 bases are shared with TRBD2. Germline CDR1 reads LGHNA; CDR2 reads YSLEER. J was trimmed by 10 bases and V by 5 bases; bases with no gene match: 6. The CDR3 runs 14 residues.

The rearrangement uses TRBV7-6 and TRBJ2-2; D might be TRBD1 (5 bases). CDR1 and CDR2 (germline): SGHVS, FNYEAQ. Trimming pared 3 bases from V and 0 bases from J, leaving 14 bases between. CDR3 length equals 17 residues. CDR3 nucleotide sequence: TGTGCCAGCAGCTTCCCGACAGCACGACCGAACACCGGGGAGCTGTTTTTT. Amino acid sequence: CASSFPTARPNTGELFF.

This clone was picked up a small number of times. This chain connects TRBV28 to TRBJ1-5; TRBD1 matches 9 bases. The CDR3 sequence is 14 residues long. V lost 5 bases to trimming and J lost 2 bases; unmatched junction nucleotides: 1. The germline gives CDR1 MDHEN, CDR2 SYDVKM. In DNA, the CDR3 is TGTGCCAGCAGTCGGACAGGGGGCAATCAGCCCCAGCATTTT. Translated, it gives CASSRTGGNQPQHF. The entire variable domain, with the rest obtained from reference TRBV28 and TRBJ1-5, is as follows: DVKVTQSSRYLVKRTGEKVFLECVQDMDHENMFWYRQDPGLGLRLIYFSYDVKMKEKGDIPEGYSVSREKKERFSLILESASTNQTSMYLCASSRTGGNQPQHFGDGTRLSIL.